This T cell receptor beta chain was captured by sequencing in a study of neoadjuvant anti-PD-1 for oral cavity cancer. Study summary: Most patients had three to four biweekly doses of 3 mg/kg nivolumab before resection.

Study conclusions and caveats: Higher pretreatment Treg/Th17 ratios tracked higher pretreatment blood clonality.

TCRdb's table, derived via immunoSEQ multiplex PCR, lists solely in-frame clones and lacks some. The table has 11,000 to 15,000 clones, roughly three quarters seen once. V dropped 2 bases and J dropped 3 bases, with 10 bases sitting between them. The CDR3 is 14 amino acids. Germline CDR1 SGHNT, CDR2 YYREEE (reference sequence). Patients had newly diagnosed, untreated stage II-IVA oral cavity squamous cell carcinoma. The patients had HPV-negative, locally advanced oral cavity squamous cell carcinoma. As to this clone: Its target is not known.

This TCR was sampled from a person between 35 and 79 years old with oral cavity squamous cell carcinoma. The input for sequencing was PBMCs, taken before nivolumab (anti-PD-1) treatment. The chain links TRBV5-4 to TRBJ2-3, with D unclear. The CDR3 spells CASSFGELTDTQYF. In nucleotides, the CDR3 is TGTGCCAGCAGCTTTGGCGAGCTGACAGATACGCAGTATTTT.